This T cell receptor beta chain was sequenced for a study of T cells in Graves' hyperthyroidism and ophthalmopathy. The TCR beta CDR3 regions underwent amplification using RNA transcripts as the source. HTBI primers drove first-round RT-PCR of the TCR CDR3. One entry per CDR3 protein results from TCRdb running MiXCR on the multiplex PCR reads. The sample lists about 530,000 distinct CDR3 sequences, roughly 15% occurring once. V shed 3 bases and J 8 bases; nucleotides not matched to a gene: 6. The CDR3 sequence is 13 residues long. Germline V lookup: CDR1 MNHEY, CDR2 SVGEGT. This TCR came from a woman aged 18-30 years with Graves' ophthalmopathy. The gene calls are TRBV6-2 or TRBV6-3 and TRBJ1-1; 7 bases are a match to TRBD1. Sequencing used blood. CDR3 sequence: CASSYHRGPEAFF. CDR3 bases: TGTGCCAGCAGTTATCACAGGGGACCCGAAGCTTTCTTT.